These 29 T cell receptor beta chains came from one sample sequenced in a study of blood T cell repertoires in COVID-19. Sequenced by immunoSEQ multiplex PCR; TCRdb stores in-frame clones only, minus some. The top ten clones hold 3.3% of a sample with approximately 260,000 clones, around 88% of them seen once. The sample taken for sequencing was PBMCs or T cells enriched from blood (not recorded which). The receptors shown here come from a woman in her thirties or forties with acute COVID-19.

The chain is built from TRBV2 and TRBJ2-5, with TRBD2 matching 8 bases. Germline V gene data show CDR1 as SNHLY and CDR2 as FYNNEI. V was clipped by 6 bases and J by 4 bases; unmatched bases: 4. The CDR3 is 13 residues long. Here the CDR3 DNA reads TGTGCCAGCAGGGCCGCGGGAGGAGAGACCCAGTACTTC. This gives the protein CASRAAGGETQYF.

This chain connects TRBV6-6 to TRBJ1-6; no clear D gene. Per germline, CDR1 MNHNY and CDR2 SVGAGI (reference sequence). Trimming removed 2 bases at V and 7 bases at J, with 15 bases between. The CDR3 consists of 16 residues. The CDR3 nucleotides are TGTGCCAGCAGTTACCAGGCAGTTCGGGAAAATTCACCCCTCCACTTT. It codes for CASSYQAVRENSPLHF.

The J gene is TRBJ1-1, the V gene TRBV9, with a tentative D call TRBD1 (5 bases). Trimming took 0 bases from V and 0 from J, leaving 6 bases between them. Germline V gives CDR1 SGDLS, CDR2 YYNGEE. The CDR3 spans 14 residues. CDR3 protein: CASSVGTMNTEAFF. The CDR3 bases are TGTGCCAGCAGCGTAGGGACAATGAACACTGAAGCTTTCTTT.

V and J are TRBV5-4 and TRBJ2-7; D is unresolved. Trimming stripped 2 bases from V and 2 bases from J, with 14 bases between. The CDR3 contains 15 residues. Germline values: CDR1 SGHNT, CDR2 YYREEE (reference sequence). The CDR3 nucleotides read TGTGCCAGCAGCTTAGACACGGAAATCACCTACGAGCAGTACTTC. Its translation is CASSLDTEITYEQYF.

This chain connects TRBV30 to TRBJ1-2; D may be TRBD1 (5 bases). This CDR3 is 13 amino acids long. Trimming cost V 4 bases and J 7 bases, with 16 bases left between them. Germline values: CDR1 GTSNPN, CDR2 SVGIG (reference sequence). DNA for the CDR3: TGTGCCTGGACTTCGCGGCAGGGAGGTGGCTACACCTTC. Translated, it gives CAWTSRQGGGYTF.

The chain links TRBV5-4 to TRBJ1-2; 12 nucleotides agree with TRBD1. The CDR3 is made up of 14 amino acids. Trimming took 2 bases from V and 8 from J; bases not matched to a gene: 4. The germline gives CDR1 SGHNT, CDR2 YYREEE (reference sequence). The CDR3 protein is CASSFAGTGGGYTF. CDR3 bases: TGTGCCAGCAGCTTTGCCGGGACAGGGGGCGGCTACACCTTC.

For the CDR3, the DNA is TGTGCCAGCAGCTTTGCGAGCGGGAGTCTGTCGTACGAGCAGTACTTC. Amino acid sequence: CASSFASGSLSYEQYF. This chain uses TRBV11-3 with TRBJ2-7, with 8 bases identical to TRBD2. Per germline, CDR1 SGHNT and CDR2 YENEEA. The CDR3 spans 16 residues. Trimming cost V 3 bases and J 4 bases; bases outside gene matches: 11.

V gene TRBV5-1 combines with J gene TRBJ2-2; D is perhaps TRBD2 (6 bases). Germline CDR1 reads SGHRS; CDR2 reads YFSETQ. Trimming removed 5 bases from V and 5 bases from J, with 16 bases in between. This CDR3 has 15 amino acids. The CDR3 protein is CASRKISGGTGELFF. In DNA, the CDR3 is TGCGCCAGCAGAAAGATTAGCGGTGGTACCGGGGAGCTGTTTTTT.

The chain recombines TRBV5-8 with TRBJ1-5, with 7 bases matching TRBD1. The J segment lost 4 bases and the V segment lost 4 bases, leaving 11 bases of the junction unmatched. The length of the CDR3 is 16 residues. Germline CDR1 reads SGHTS; CDR2 reads YDEGEE. The CDR3 nucleotides are TGTGCCAGCAGCGTAGACCCGGGACAGAGGAATCAGCCCCAGCATTTT. Translation gives CASSVDPGQRNQPQHF.

The chain couples TRBV24-1 to TRBJ2-1, with TRBD2 matching 9 bases. The CDR3 covers 18 residues. The V segment lost 6 bases and the J segment 5 bases; nucleotides outside the gene matches: 16. Germline V gene lookup returns CDR1 KGHDR and CDR2 SFDVKD. The CDR3 spells CATSLAGGPSLTHNEQFF. The CDR3 DNA follows: TGTGCCACCAGTCTGGCGGGAGGGCCAAGCCTAACCCACAATGAGCAGTTCTTC.

To note about this clone: The junction departs from the called germline gene at one end, perhaps through a read error. The chain joins TRBV7-2 to TRBJ2-1; 9 bases agree with TRBD2. The CDR3 has 14 amino acids. CDR1 is SGHTA, CDR2 FQGNSA, per germline. CDR3 sequence reads: CASSIAGAYNEQFF. As DNA, the CDR3 is TGTGCCAGCAGCATAGCGGGAGCCTACAATGAGCAGTTCTTC.

The rearrangement joins TRBV9 to TRBJ1-1; D unclear. This CDR3 has 16 residues. V lost 0 bases, J lost 8 bases, and 20 bases lay in between. The germline CDR1 and CDR2 sequences are SGDLS and YYNGEE. CDR3 amino acids: CASSVAPDWQKVEAFF. The CDR3 DNA reads as TGTGCCAGCAGCGTAGCTCCGGACTGGCAGAAAGTAGAAGCTTTCTTT.

The chain employs TRBV19 and TRBJ1-1, with D possibly matching TRBD1 (6 bases). Germline V gene sequence: CDR1 LNHDA, CDR2 SQIVND (reference sequence). This CDR3 is 14 amino acids long. V was trimmed by 8 bases and J by 1 base, leaving 14 bases between them. CDR3 in amino acids: CASLKTGRNTEAFF. The CDR3 DNA is TGTGCCAGTCTTAAGACAGGAAGGAACACTGAAGCTTTCTTT.

The V and J genes are TRBV5-1 and TRBJ1-6; D call uncertain. Germline V CDR1 and CDR2: SGHRS, YFSETQ. The CDR3 is made up of 15 amino acids. V gave up 0 bases and J gave up 4 bases, with 8 bases separating them. The CDR3 sequence is CASSLGEVYNSPLHF. CDR3 bases: TGCGCCAGCAGCTTGGGTGAGGTGTATAATTCACCCCTCCACTTT.

Turning to this clone: This sample also contains other DNA sequences that code for the same CDR3. This chain links TRBV7-8 with TRBJ2-3, with 9 nucleotides matching TRBD2. V lost 1 base and J lost 4; bases outside the gene matches: 6. This CDR3 comprises 16 residues. The germline gives CDR1 SGHVS, CDR2 FQNEAQ. The CDR3 is CASSLVAGGPADTQYF. CDR3 nucleotide sequence: TGTGCCAGCAGCTTAGTGGCGGGAGGGCCTGCAGATACGCAGTATTTT. The entire variable domain, with the rest obtained from reference TRBV7-8 and TRBJ2-3, is as follows: GAGVSQSPRYKVAKRGQDVALRCDPISGHVSLFWYQQALGQGPEFLTYFQNEAQLDKSGLPSDRFFAERPEGSVSTLKIQRTQQEDSAVYLCASSLVAGGPADTQYFGPGTRLTVL.

The V and J genes are TRBV4-1 and TRBJ2-1, with TRBD2 matching over 9 bases. The CDR3 has 16 residues. The germline V gene encodes CDR1 MGHRA and CDR2 YSYEKL. After removal of 1 base from V and 6 bases from J, the junction contained 7 bases not matched to a gene. In DNA form, the CDR3 reads TGCGCCAGCAGCCAAGTAATAGCGGGAGCTCGCAATGAGCAGTTCTTC. Protein: CASSQVIAGARNEQFF.

J is TRBJ1-3 and V is TRBV6-5; no definite D call. CDR1 MNHEY and CDR2 SVGAGI come from the germline V gene. V was pared by 0 bases and J by 2 bases, with 5 bases between. This CDR3 is 14 amino acids long. This CDR3 reads CASSYSRAGNTIYF. The CDR3 bases are TGTGCCAGCAGTTACTCGAGAGCTGGAAACACCATATATTTT.

The V call is TRBV30, the J call TRBJ2-3; TRBD2 aligns across 10 bases. After removal of 0 bases from V and 0 bases from J, the junction contained 15 bases not matched to a gene. Germline values: CDR1 GTSNPN, CDR2 SVGIG (reference sequence). This CDR3 is 20 amino acids long. The CDR3 region is CAWSVGWASGSSYSTDTQYF. Here the CDR3 DNA reads TGTGCCTGGAGTGTAGGTTGGGCTAGCGGGAGTTCGTATAGCACAGATACGCAGTATTTT.

The rearrangement uses TRBV9 and TRBJ2-7, with unresolved D. The CDR3 length is 14 residues. Trimming pared 0 bases from V and 0 bases from J, leaving 7 bases between. CDR1 and CDR2 from the germline V gene are SGDLS and YYNGEE. The CDR3 region is CASSVDGSSYEQYF. The CDR3 coding sequence is TGTGCCAGCAGCGTAGACGGTAGCTCCTACGAGCAGTACTTC.

The genes are TRBV11-3 and TRBJ2-1, with no clear D. The CDR3 runs to 15 residues. V was trimmed by 0 bases and J by 0 bases, leaving 6 bases between them. Per the germline V gene, CDR1 is SGHNT and CDR2 is YENEEA. CDR3 loop: CASSLEVSSYNEQFF. CDR3 coding DNA: TGTGCCAGCAGCTTAGAAGTGAGCTCCTACAATGAGCAGTTCTTC.

The CDR3 spells CASSPTSNSYNEQFF. CDR3 nucleotides: TGTGCCAGCAGCCCGACTAGCAACTCCTACAATGAGCAGTTCTTC. V gene TRBV9 combines with J gene TRBJ2-1; 7 nucleotides agree with TRBD2. The germline CDR1 and CDR2 sequences are SGDLS and YYNGEE. The CDR3 is 15 residues long. Trimming at V came to 4 bases and at J to 0 bases, leaving 4 bases not matched to a gene.

This chain connects TRBV3-1 (or the pseudogene TRBV3-2) to TRBJ2-5, with 9 nucleotides matching TRBD2. V was pared by 8 bases and J by 1 base, with 5 bases of the junction left unmatched. Germline-derived CDR1 and CDR2 are LGHDT and YNNKEL (reference sequence). This CDR3 spans 14 amino acids. CDR3 sequence: CASGGTSSQETQYF. DNA of the CDR3: TGTGCCAGCGGGGGGACTAGCAGCCAAGAGACCCAGTACTTC.

The chain is built from TRBV6-5 and TRBJ2-3; 7 bases map to TRBD2. After removal of 7 bases from V and 3 bases from J, the junction contained 4 bases not matched to a gene. Per the germline V gene, CDR1 is MNHEY and CDR2 is SVGAGI. This CDR3 comprises 13 residues. DNA of the CDR3: TGTGCCAGCAATCCTAGCGGAACAGATACGCAGTATTTT. Protein: CASNPSGTDTQYF.

The chain recombines TRBV6-7 with TRBJ1-2, with D uncertain. TRBV6-7 is an ORF for which the function is uncertain. The CDR3 consists of 9 residues. The germline V and J ends were trimmed by 8 bases and 8 bases, with 6 bases remaining between them. CDR3 residues: CASSLGYTF. The CDR3, as DNA: TGTGCCAGCTCCCTCGGCTACACCTTC.

The V call is TRBV28, the J call TRBJ1-6; D possibly corresponds to TRBD1 (6 bases). Germline loops: CDR1 MDHEN, CDR2 SYDVKM. The V end lost 1 base, the J end lost 9 bases, and 10 bases lay between the germline ends. The CDR3 runs 14 residues. Here the CDR3 reads CASSLLRGGSPLHF. CDR3 nucleotide sequence: TGTGCCAGCAGTTTATTAAGAGGGGGTTCACCCCTCCACTTT.

The V gene is TRBV5-1, the J gene TRBJ2-1; a weak D match, TRBD2 (6 bases). The V and J ends lost 6 bases and 0 bases respectively, with 13 bases between them. This CDR3 is built from 15 residues. Germline CDR1 and CDR2: SGHRS and YFSETQ. DNA for the CDR3: TGCGCCAGCACCCTAGTGGGAGGCTCCTACAATGAGCAGTTCTTC. Amino acids: CASTLVGGSYNEQFF.

This chain links TRBV7-9 with TRBJ2-4; 9 bases align to TRBD1. V lost 5 bases and J lost 0; bases outside the gene matches: 8. The V gene's germline CDR1 is SEHNR and CDR2 FQNEAQ (reference sequence). The CDR3 is 17 amino acids. The CDR3 is CASSRLGQGLAKNIQYF. The CDR3 DNA reads TGTGCCAGCAGCAGACTGGGACAGGGCCTAGCCAAAAACATTCAGTACTTC.

The V gene is TRBV24-1, the J gene TRBJ2-4, with a weak D call TRBD2 (5 bases). The V and J ends lost 2 bases and 0 bases respectively, with 10 bases between them. There are 16 residues in the CDR3. Germline V gene data show CDR1 as KGHDR and CDR2 as SFDVKD. The CDR3 region has the DNA TGTGCCACCAGTGATTCCGGGAACATAGCCAAAAACATTCAGTACTTC. It specifies CATSDSGNIAKNIQYF.

V gene TRBV19 combines with J gene TRBJ2-1, with 7 bases that match TRBD2. Germline V CDR1 and CDR2: LNHDA, SQIVND (reference sequence). The CDR3 has 15 amino acids. V was pared by 1 base and J by 4 bases, with 4 bases of the junction left unmatched. The CDR3 coding sequence is TGTGCCAGTAGTATAGCGGGAGGCACTTACAATGAGCAGTTCTTC. Residues: CASSIAGGTYNEQFF.